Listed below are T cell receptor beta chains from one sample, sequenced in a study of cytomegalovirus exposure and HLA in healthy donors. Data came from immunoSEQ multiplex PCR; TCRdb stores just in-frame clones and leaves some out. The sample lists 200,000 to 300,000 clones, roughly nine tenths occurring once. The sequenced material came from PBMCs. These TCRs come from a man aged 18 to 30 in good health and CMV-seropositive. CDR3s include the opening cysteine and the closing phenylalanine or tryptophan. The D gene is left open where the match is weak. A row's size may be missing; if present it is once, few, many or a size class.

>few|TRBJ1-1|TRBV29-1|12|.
TGCAGCGTTGGCCCAGGGGACACTGAAGCTTTCTTT
CSVGPGDTEAFF
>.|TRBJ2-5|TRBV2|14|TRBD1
TGTGCCAGCAGCCCACAGGGGGCCGGAGAGACCCAGTACTTC
CASSPQGAGETQYF
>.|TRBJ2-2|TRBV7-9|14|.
TGTGCCAGCAGCTTAGCGAGGAGCACCGGGGAGCTGTTTTTT
CASSLARSTGELFF
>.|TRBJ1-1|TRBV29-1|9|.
TGCAGCGTTGAAAGGGGAGGACCATTT
CSVERGGPF
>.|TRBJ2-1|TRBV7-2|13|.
TGTGCCAGCAGCTCCAGGACGGGGAATGAGCAGTTCTTC
CASSSRTGNEQFF
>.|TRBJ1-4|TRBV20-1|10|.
TGCAGTGCTAGAAATGAAAAACTGTTTTTT
CSARNEKLFF
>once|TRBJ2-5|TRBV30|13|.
TGTGCCTGGAGCATGGCGGGACCAGAGACCCAGTACTTC
CAWSMAGPETQYF
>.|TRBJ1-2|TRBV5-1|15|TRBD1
TGCGCCAGCAACCGGGAAGGGACAGGCGGCTATGGCTACACCTTC
CASNREGTGGYGYTF
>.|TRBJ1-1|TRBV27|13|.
TGTGCCAGCGGGCTAGACAGGAACACTGAAGCTTTCTTT
CASGLDRNTEAFF
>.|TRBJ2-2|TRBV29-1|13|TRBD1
TGCAGCGTCGGACAGGCGAACACCGGGGAGCTGTTTTTT
CSVGQANTGELFF
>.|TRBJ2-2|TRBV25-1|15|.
TGTGCCAGCAGGAAGGGAATACTGAACACCGGGGAGCTGTTTTTT
CASRKGILNTGELFF
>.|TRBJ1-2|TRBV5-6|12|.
TGTGCCAGCAGCTTGGGGGAAAATGGCTACACCTTC
CASSLGENGYTF
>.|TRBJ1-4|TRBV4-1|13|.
TGCGCCAGCAGCCAAATCATTTGGGAAAAACTGTTTTTT
CASSQIIWEKLFF
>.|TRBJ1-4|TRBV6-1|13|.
TGTGCCAGCAGTGAAGGCTTTCTGGACAAGCTGTTTTTT
CASSEGFLDKLFF
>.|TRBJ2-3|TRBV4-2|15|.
TGTGCCAGCAGCCAAGATCCCCTAGCGTTAGATACGCAGTATTTT
CASSQDPLALDTQYF
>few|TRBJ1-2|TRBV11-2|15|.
TGTGCCAGCAGCCGTTTAGGAAACTCCAACTATGGCTACACCTTC
CASSRLGNSNYGYTF
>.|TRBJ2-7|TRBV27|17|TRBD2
TGTGCCAGCAGTCCTCTCCACTCGAATAGCGGGACCTACGAGCAGTACTTC
CASSPLHSNSGTYEQYF
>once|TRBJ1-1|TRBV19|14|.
TGTGCCAGTAGTGGCGGACTGCTGGTCACTGAAGCTTTCTTT
CASSGGLLVTEAFF